A single sample gave rise to the 31 T cell receptor beta chains below, sequenced in a study of vaccination and CD4 T cells after COVID-19. Once obtained from cultured CD4+ T cells, the DNA was sequenced using the Oncomine TCR Beta short-read assay. TCRdb re-called the PCR reads with MiXCR, one entry per CDR3 protein. The sample holds around 21,000 distinct CDR3 sequences, around 50% seen once. These TCRs' antigens remain unknown. The treatment here: 10-day PBMC culture with coronavirus spike peptide pools or control peptides (ViraFEST assay). The specimen was CD4+ T cells from blood, cultured in vitro. These receptors all come from a human donor who had recovered from COVID-19.

The V call is TRBV11-2, the J call TRBJ1-1, with TRBD1 matching 7 bases. This CDR3 has 15 residues. J lost 0 bases, V lost 5 bases, and 6 bases had no gene match. CDR1 is SGHAT and CDR2 is FQNNGV in the germline V gene. As DNA, the CDR3 is TGTGCCAGCAGCCCATGGGGACAGATGAACACTGAAGCTTTCTTT. The encoded protein is CASSPWGQMNTEAFF.

In its sample, this clonotype was seen a few times. This chain links TRBV6-2 or TRBV6-3 with TRBJ1-2; the D gene is possibly TRBD1 (6 bases). This CDR3 spans 16 amino acids. Trimming cost V 2 bases and J 2 bases, with 15 bases left between them. The germline V gene encodes CDR1 MNHEY and CDR2 SVGEGT. The CDR3 region is CASSYPDWTANYGYTF. CDR3 DNA sequence: TGTGCCAGCAGTTACCCCGACTGGACAGCGAACTATGGCTACACCTTC.

The chain has TRBV19 and TRBJ1-2; possible D gene TRBD1, 6 bases. Trimming removed 7 bases at V and 6 bases at J, with 18 bases between. Germline V lookup: CDR1 LNHDA, CDR2 SQIVND (reference sequence). This CDR3 is built from 14 residues. Written as DNA, the CDR3 is TGTGCCAGTACCCAGTGGGGGGCAATGGATGGCTACACCTTC. Its protein is CASTQWGAMDGYTF.

V is TRBV20-1 and J is TRBJ2-2; unclear D gene. The CDR3 covers 13 residues. CDR1 is DFQATT, CDR2 SNEGSKA, per germline (reference sequence). The V gene lost 1 base and the J gene lost 4 bases, with 7 bases spanning the gap. The CDR3 DNA sequence: TGCAGTGCTAGAGGCAGGTTCACCGGGGAGCTGTTTTTT. This gives the protein CSARGRFTGELFF.

V gene TRBV7-9 combines with J gene TRBJ2-5; 12 nucleotides agree with TRBD1. CDR3 length equals 14 residues. From germline, CDR1 is SEHNR and CDR2 FQNEAQ (reference sequence). Trimming cost V 5 bases and J 5 bases; bases outside gene matches: 3. This chain's CDR3 is CASSRDRGRETQYF. The DNA of the CDR3 is TGTGCCAGCAGCAGGGACAGGGGGCGCGAGACCCAGTACTTC.

This clonotype has only a few counts. The V call is TRBV20-1, the J call TRBJ1-5; D is possibly TRBD1 (5 bases). The CDR3 has 13 residues. Germline V gene sequence: CDR1 DFQATT, CDR2 SNEGSKA (reference sequence). The V end lost 4 bases, the J end lost 0 bases, and 7 bases lay between the germline ends. As DNA, the CDR3 is TGCAGTGCTACGCAGGGTAGCAATCAGCCCCAGCATTTT. This sequence encodes CSATQGSNQPQHF.

The V and J genes are TRBV15 and TRBJ2-1; 9 nucleotides match TRBD1. Per germline, CDR1 LNHNV and CDR2 YYDKDF (reference sequence). With V trimmed by 1 base and J by 9 bases, 10 bases remained unmatched. The CDR3 extends over 16 amino acids. The CDR3 DNA follows: TGTGCCACCAGCAGAGGCGACAGGGGGGCCTCAAGTGAGCAGTTCTTC. It is translated as CATSRGDRGASSEQFF. The full variable domain, rest sourced from reference TRBV15 and TRBJ2-1, is DAMVIQNPRYQVTQFGKPVTLSCSQTLNHNVMYWYQQKSSQAPKLLFHYYDKDFNNEADTPDNFQSRRPNTSFCFLDIRSPGLGDTAMYLCATSRGDRGASSEQFFGPGTRLTVL.

V gene TRBV20-1 combines with J gene TRBJ1-5; D is possibly TRBD1 (5 bases). The V end was cut by 1 base, the J end by 2 bases, with 15 bases between. The CDR3 has 16 amino acids. Germline V gives CDR1 DFQATT, CDR2 SNEGSKA (reference sequence). The CDR3 sequence is CSARGTGRGGNQPQHF. CDR3 DNA sequence: TGCAGTGCTAGAGGAACGGGGAGAGGGGGCAATCAGCCCCAGCATTTT.

The chain employs TRBV28 and TRBJ1-6, with D hard to call. V lost 2 bases and J lost 8, with 13 bases in between. The CDR3 covers 15 residues. CDR1 and CDR2 (germline): MDHEN, SYDVKM. The CDR3 DNA sequence: TGTGCCAGCAGTTTAATGGCGAACAGTTATTCACCCCTCCACTTT. Translation gives CASSLMANSYSPLHF.

This chain joins TRBV15 and TRBJ2-3; D is possibly TRBD1 or TRBD2 (6 bases each). There are 16 residues in the CDR3. The V end was cut by 5 bases, the J end by 3 bases, with 18 bases between. The germline gives CDR1 LNHNV, CDR2 YYDKDF (reference sequence). The CDR3 bases are TGTGCCACCAGCGGGGGGCAGGCGGCGGATACAGATACGCAGTATTTT. Protein product: CATSGGQAADTDTQYF.

This rearrangement joins TRBV5-1 to TRBJ1-6; D call uncertain. The CDR3 is made up of 15 amino acids. Trimming stripped 9 bases from V and 10 bases from J, with 23 bases between. Germline loops: CDR1 SGHRS, CDR2 YFSETQ. The CDR3: CATRTGQEQGSPLHF. As DNA, the CDR3 is TGCGCCACCCGTACGGGCCAGGAGCAAGGGTCACCCCTCCACTTT.

This clonotype has only a few counts. The V gene is TRBV5-1, the J gene TRBJ2-3; TRBD1 matches at 8 bases. CDR3 length: 15 residues. Per germline, CDR1 SGHRS and CDR2 YFSETQ. The J segment lost 0 bases and the V segment lost 2 bases, leaving 2 bases of the junction unmatched. The CDR3 nucleotides are TGCGCCAGCAGCTTATGGACAGGGAGCACAGATACGCAGTATTTT. As protein: CASSLWTGSTDTQYF.

This rearrangement joins TRBV6-1 to TRBJ2-5; 11 bases align to TRBD1. Trimming took 6 bases from V and 2 from J; bases not matched to a gene: 5. Looked up from germline, CDR1 is MNHNS and CDR2 is SASEGT. CDR3 length: 15 amino acids. The CDR3 spells CASSTDRGRQETQYF. CDR3 bases: TGTGCCAGCAGCACGGACAGGGGGCGGCAAGAGACCCAGTACTTC.

The gene calls are TRBV6-1 and TRBJ2-1; 7 bases are a match to TRBD2. Near its end, the DNA agrees better with TRBJ2-7, so the J call may be wrong. The CDR3 contains 16 residues. Germline V CDR1 and CDR2: MNHNS, SASEGT. The CDR3 DNA is TGTGCCAGCAGCTATAGCGGGTCCACCGAGGGCTACGAGCAGTACTTC. Its translation is CASSYSGSTEGYEQYF.

In regard to this clonotype: The CDR3 end shows no conserved phenylalanine or tryptophan, and so a read error is likely. This chain links TRBV12-3 or TRBV12-4 with TRBJ2-5; TRBD2 is a possible D gene (6 bases). The V end lost 6 bases, the J end lost 4 bases, and 15 bases lay between the germline ends. The CDR3 consists of 14 residues. The CDR3 is CASSPSPRGETQYY. The DNA of the CDR3 is TGTGCCAGCAGCCCCTCCCCGCGGGGAGAGACCCAGTACTAC.

The CDR3 nucleotides read TGTGCCAGCAGCTTGGGGCGGCAGTCCAATGAGCAGTTCTTC. Residues: CASSLGRQSNEQFF. The chain carries TRBV7-2 and TRBJ2-1, with a weak D call TRBD1 (5 bases). V dropped 3 bases and J dropped 6 bases, with 12 bases sitting between them. Germline assignment: CDR1 SGHTA and CDR2 FQGNSA. The CDR3 is 14 amino acids.

The genes are TRBV27 and TRBJ2-2; D perhaps matches TRBD1 (5 bases). Germline assignment: CDR1 MNHEY and CDR2 SMNVEV (reference sequence). CDR3 length: 13 amino acids. Trimming cost V 3 bases and J 3 bases, with 5 bases left between them. CDR3 sequence reads: CASSFRDTGELFF. The CDR3 DNA follows: TGTGCCAGCAGTTTCAGGGACACCGGGGAGCTGTTTTTT.

The chain has TRBV7-6 and TRBJ2-5; no reliable D call. The CDR3 has 12 residues. Deletions cut 1 base from V and 1 base from J, with 1 base between. CDR1 and CDR2 (germline): SGHVS, FNYEAQ. Here the CDR3 DNA reads TGTGCCAGCAGCTTAGGCCAAGAGACCCAGTACTTC. Translation: CASSLGQETQYF.

The chain carries TRBV30 and TRBJ2-7; 11 bases are a match to TRBD1. This CDR3 comprises 15 residues. Trimming cost V 3 bases and J 3 bases; bases outside gene matches: 7. Germline CDR1 is GTSNPN and CDR2 is SVGIG (reference sequence). Here the CDR3 DNA reads TGTGCCTGGAGCGGGGGACAGGGGGGTATCTACGAGCAGTACTTC. As protein: CAWSGGQGGIYEQYF.

This chain joins TRBV7-3 and TRBJ2-5; D remains unclear. Germline lookup yields CDR1 SGHTA and CDR2 FQGTGA. The CDR3 contains 13 residues. The V gene lost 5 bases and the J gene lost 4 bases, with 11 bases spanning the gap. Here the CDR3 reads CASSTTDRETQYF. CDR3 bases: TGTGCCAGCAGCACCACCGATCGAGAGACCCAGTACTTC.

The V call is TRBV27, the J call TRBJ1-2; 7 nucleotides match TRBD1. Germline CDR1 MNHEY, CDR2 SMNVEV (reference sequence). V gave up 10 bases and J gave up 0 bases; unmatched junction bases: 14. The CDR3 runs 16 residues. DNA of the CDR3: TGTGCCACTCATCCATCGGCGACAGGGCCTAACTATGGCTACACCTTC. It encodes CATHPSATGPNYGYTF.

This sequence joins TRBV24-1 and TRBJ2-3, with TRBD2 as a possible D gene (6 bases). The CDR3 loop spans 14 amino acids. CDR1 is KGHDR and CDR2 is SFDVKD in the germline V gene. Trimming took 9 bases from V and 2 from J, leaving 14 bases between them. The CDR3, as DNA: TGTGCCACCTCTTCGGGGGTCTCCACAGATACGCAGTATTTT. It codes for CATSSGVSTDTQYF.

This clonotype was counted a few times. The chain employs TRBV15 and TRBJ1-1; no firm D call. This CDR3 is 14 amino acids long. V lost 0 bases and J lost 1, with 6 bases in between. Germline V gives CDR1 LNHNV, CDR2 YYDKDF (reference sequence). The CDR3, as DNA: TGTGCCACCAGCAGAGATCTGCGGAACACTGAAGCTTTCTTT. It is translated as CATSRDLRNTEAFF.

V gene TRBV20-1 combines with J gene TRBJ1-6, with 7 bases aligning to TRBD1. The germline gives CDR1 DFQATT, CDR2 SNEGSKA (reference sequence). Trimming removed 3 bases from V and 4 bases from J; junction bases left unmatched: 3. This CDR3 comprises 14 residues. CDR3 in DNA: TGCAGTGCTAGGACAGGGCAATATAATTCACCCCTCCACTTT. It is translated as CSARTGQYNSPLHF.

The CDR3 here is CASSSQVSRYASTDTQYF. The DNA of the CDR3 is TGTGCCAGCAGCTCCCAAGTGAGTAGGTACGCTAGCACAGATACGCAGTATTTT. The chain recombines TRBV7-2 with TRBJ2-3; no clear D. The CDR3 totals 18 residues. The germline gives CDR1 SGHTA, CDR2 FQGNSA. V was shortened by 4 bases and J by 0 bases, with 20 bases between the two germline ends.

The chain combines TRBV28 with TRBJ2-3, with TRBD1 identical over 10 bases. The CDR3 runs to 17 residues. J gave up 0 bases and V 4 bases, and 7 bases lay outside the gene matches. Germline V CDR1 and CDR2: MDHEN, SYDVKM. The CDR3: CASSSLTGGYSTDTQYF. The CDR3 nucleotides are TGTGCCAGCAGTTCCTTGACAGGGGGCTATAGCACAGATACGCAGTATTTT.

This chain links TRBV7-2 with TRBJ2-3; D could derive from TRBD1 or TRBD2 (5 bases each). V lost 5 bases to trimming and J lost 5 bases, with 23 bases between them. This CDR3 has 17 amino acids. Germline V CDR1 and CDR2: SGHTA, FQGNSA. DNA of the CDR3: TGTGCCAGCAGCCCCTCCCCTGGGACCGGCGAAGGAGATACGCAGTATTTT. Protein: CASSPSPGTGEGDTQYF.

This chain uses TRBV30 with TRBJ2-2; D remains ambiguous. Between the trimmed V and J ends, which lost 3 bases and 5 bases, there was a span of 4 bases. This CDR3 has 11 amino acids. Germline V gene sequence: CDR1 GTSNPN, CDR2 SVGIG (reference sequence). CDR3 amino acids: CAWRWTGELFF. The CDR3 nucleotides are TGTGCCTGGAGGTGGACCGGGGAGCTGTTTTTT.

This sequence joins TRBV5-4 and TRBJ2-7, with TRBD1 matching over 9 bases. The junction had 11 bases not matched to a gene; V was cut back by 4 bases and J by 3 bases. Germline V lookup: CDR1 SGHNT, CDR2 YYREEE (reference sequence). The CDR3 has 16 amino acids. The CDR3 spells CASSLPGQGIGYEQYF. The CDR3 DNA follows: TGTGCCAGCAGCCTCCCGGGACAGGGAATTGGCTACGAGCAGTACTTC.

This CDR3 is CSAARDYLITDTQYF. CDR3 DNA: TGCAGTGCTGCACGGGACTACCTAATAACAGATACGCAGTATTTT. V gene TRBV20-1 combines with J gene TRBJ2-3; 7 bases align to TRBD2. The CDR3 spans 15 residues. Unmatched junction bases numbered 11, after V lost 5 bases and J lost 3 bases. Germline V gene data show CDR1 as DFQATT and CDR2 as SNEGSKA (reference sequence).

The chain has TRBV20-1 and TRBJ1-5; D not certain. The germline CDR1 and CDR2 sequences are DFQATT and SNEGSKA (reference sequence). Between the trimmed V and J ends, which lost 2 bases and 4 bases, there was a span of 15 bases. The CDR3 totals 15 residues. In DNA, the CDR3 is TGCAGTGCTAGACCTGTAAACCCGGGGAATCAGCCCCAGCATTTT. It specifies CSARPVNPGNQPQHF.